This T cell receptor beta chain was documented in a study of blood T cell repertoires in COVID-19. In the study overall: From the United States, Italy and Spain came samples of acute and convalescent COVID-19. Nucleic acid was either cDNA or gDNA, and it came from T cells, B-cell-depleted T cells, or PBMCs.

The CDR3 contains 16 residues. Germline V gives CDR1 SGHAT, CDR2 FQNNGV. With V trimmed by 4 bases and J by 10 bases, 15 bases remained unmatched. Assay used: immunoSEQ multiplex PCR; TCRdb lists only in-frame clones, some missing. In the table there are fewer than 85,000 clones, 70% to 80% of which are singletons. The sequence was collected from a woman aged 70-85 years with acute or convalescent COVID-19. Sequencing was done on a sample of peripheral blood. The chain has TRBV11-2 and TRBJ2-1; 8 nucleotides agree with TRBD2. This CDR3 reads CASSSLLAVGAGEQFF. The DNA for the CDR3 is TGTGCCAGCAGCTCCCTACTAGCGGTGGGGGCGGGGGAGCAGTTCTTC. Full variable domain (rest looked up from reference TRBV11-2 and TRBJ2-1): EAGVAQSPRYKIIEKRQSVAFWCNPISGHATLYWYQQILGQGPKLLIQFQNNGVVDDSQLPKDRFSAERLKGVDSTLKIQPAKLEDSAVYLCASSSLLAVGAGEQFFGPGTRLTVL.